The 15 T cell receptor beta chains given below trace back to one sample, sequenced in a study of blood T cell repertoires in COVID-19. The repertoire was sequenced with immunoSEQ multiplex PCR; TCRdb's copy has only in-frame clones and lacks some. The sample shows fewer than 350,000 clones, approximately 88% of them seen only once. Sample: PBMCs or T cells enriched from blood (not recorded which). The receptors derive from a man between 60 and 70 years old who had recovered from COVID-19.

The CDR3 loop reads CASSQDIGVGSNQPQHF. CDR3 nucleotide sequence: TGCGCCAGCAGCCAAGATATCGGGGTAGGGAGCAATCAGCCCCAGCATTTT. This chain joins TRBV4-1 and TRBJ1-5, with no clear D. Trimming pared 0 bases from V and 1 base from J, leaving 13 bases between. The germline CDR1 and CDR2 sequences are MGHRA and YSYEKL. The CDR3 sequence is 17 residues long.

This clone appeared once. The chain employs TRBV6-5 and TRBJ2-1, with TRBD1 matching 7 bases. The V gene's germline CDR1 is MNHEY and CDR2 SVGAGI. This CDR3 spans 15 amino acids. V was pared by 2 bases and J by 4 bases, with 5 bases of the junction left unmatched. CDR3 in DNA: TGTGCCAGCAGTTACGGACAGGACAGATACAATGAGCAGTTCTTC. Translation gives CASSYGQDRYNEQFF.

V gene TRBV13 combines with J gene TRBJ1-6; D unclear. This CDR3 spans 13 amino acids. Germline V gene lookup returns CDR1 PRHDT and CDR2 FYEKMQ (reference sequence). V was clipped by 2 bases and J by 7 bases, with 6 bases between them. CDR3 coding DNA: TGTGCCAGCAGCTTAACGGGGAATTCACCCCTCCACTTT. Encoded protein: CASSLTGNSPLHF.

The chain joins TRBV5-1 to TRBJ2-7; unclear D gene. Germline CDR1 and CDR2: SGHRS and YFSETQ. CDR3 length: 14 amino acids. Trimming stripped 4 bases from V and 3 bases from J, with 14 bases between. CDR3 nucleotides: TGCGCCAGCAGCCTAGACGTAGAGGACTACGAGCAGTACTTC. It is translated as CASSLDVEDYEQYF.

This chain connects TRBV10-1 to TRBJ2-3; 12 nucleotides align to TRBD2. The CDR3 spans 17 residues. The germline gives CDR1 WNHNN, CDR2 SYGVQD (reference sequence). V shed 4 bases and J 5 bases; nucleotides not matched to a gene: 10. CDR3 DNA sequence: TGCGCCAGCAGTGGTGGACTAGCGGGAATTTTAGGAGATACGCAGTATTTT. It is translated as CASSGGLAGILGDTQYF.

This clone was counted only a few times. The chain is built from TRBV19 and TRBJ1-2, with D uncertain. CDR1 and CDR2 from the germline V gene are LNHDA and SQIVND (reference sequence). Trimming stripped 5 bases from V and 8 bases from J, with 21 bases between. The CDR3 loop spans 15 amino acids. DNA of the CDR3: TGTGCCAGTAGTCCCCTAAATCCGGGTCGGAGGGGCTACACCTTC. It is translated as CASSPLNPGRRGYTF.

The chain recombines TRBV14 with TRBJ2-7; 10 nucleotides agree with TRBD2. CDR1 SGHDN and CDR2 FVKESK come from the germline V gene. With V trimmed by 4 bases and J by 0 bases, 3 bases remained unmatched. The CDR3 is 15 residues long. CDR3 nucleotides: TGTGCCAGCAGCCTTCTAGCGGGAGCCTCCTACGAGCAGTACTTC. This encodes CASSLLAGASYEQYF.

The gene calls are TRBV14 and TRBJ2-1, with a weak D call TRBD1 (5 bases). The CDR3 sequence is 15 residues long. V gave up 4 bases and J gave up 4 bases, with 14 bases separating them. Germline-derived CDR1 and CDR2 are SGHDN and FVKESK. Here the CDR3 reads CASSLDVRTYNEQFF. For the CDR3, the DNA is TGTGCCAGCAGCCTTGACGTGCGGACATACAATGAGCAGTTCTTC.

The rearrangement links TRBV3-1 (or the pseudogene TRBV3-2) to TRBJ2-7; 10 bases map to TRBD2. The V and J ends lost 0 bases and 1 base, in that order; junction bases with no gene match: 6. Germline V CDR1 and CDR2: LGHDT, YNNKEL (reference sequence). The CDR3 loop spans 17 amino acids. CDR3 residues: CASSQDLELAGSYEQYF. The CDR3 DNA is TGTGCCAGCAGCCAAGATCTAGAACTAGCGGGATCCTACGAGCAGTACTTC.

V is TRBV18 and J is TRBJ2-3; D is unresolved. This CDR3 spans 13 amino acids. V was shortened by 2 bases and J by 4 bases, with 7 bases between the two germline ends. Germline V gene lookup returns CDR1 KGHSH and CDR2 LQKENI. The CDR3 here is CASSPDRSDTQYF. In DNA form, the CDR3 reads TGTGCCAGCTCACCAGATCGGTCAGATACGCAGTATTTT.

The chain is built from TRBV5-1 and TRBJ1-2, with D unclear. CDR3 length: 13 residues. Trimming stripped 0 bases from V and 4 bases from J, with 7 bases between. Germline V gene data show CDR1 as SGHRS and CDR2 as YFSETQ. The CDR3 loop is CASSLDGVYGYTF. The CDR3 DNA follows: TGCGCCAGCAGCTTGGACGGTGTCTATGGCTACACCTTC.

The DNA of the CDR3 is TGTGCCGAGGGCGGGAGCTACAATGAGCAGTTCTTC. This gives the protein CAEGGSYNEQFF. The genes are TRBV28 and TRBJ2-1, with 7 bases that match TRBD2. The CDR3 has 12 residues. Germline assignment: CDR1 MDHEN and CDR2 SYDVKM. Trimming removed 11 bases from V and 3 bases from J; junction bases left unmatched: 4.

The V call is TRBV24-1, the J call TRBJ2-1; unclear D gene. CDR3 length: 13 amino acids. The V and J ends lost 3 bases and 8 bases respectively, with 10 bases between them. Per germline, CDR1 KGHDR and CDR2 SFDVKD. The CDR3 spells CATSDSPRDEQFF. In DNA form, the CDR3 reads TGTGCCACCAGTGATAGTCCCCGCGATGAGCAGTTCTTC.

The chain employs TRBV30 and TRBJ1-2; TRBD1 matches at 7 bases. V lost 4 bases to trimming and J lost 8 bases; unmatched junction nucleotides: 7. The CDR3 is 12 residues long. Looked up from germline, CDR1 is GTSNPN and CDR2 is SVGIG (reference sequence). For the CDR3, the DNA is TGTGCCTGGACCCCGGGACAGAGGGGCTACACCTTC. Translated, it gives CAWTPGQRGYTF. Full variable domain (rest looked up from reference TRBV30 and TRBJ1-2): SQTIHQWPATLVQPVGSPLSLECTVEGTSNPNLYWYRQAAGRGLQLLFYSVGIGQISSEVPQNLSASRPQDRQFILSSKKLLLSDSGFYLCAWTPGQRGYTFGSGTRLTVV.

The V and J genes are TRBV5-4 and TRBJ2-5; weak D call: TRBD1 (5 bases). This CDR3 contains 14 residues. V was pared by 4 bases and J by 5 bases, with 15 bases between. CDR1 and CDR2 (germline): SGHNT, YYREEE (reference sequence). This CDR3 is CASSGAGLRETQYF. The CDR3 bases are TGTGCCAGCAGCGGGGCTGGTCTTAGGGAGACCCAGTACTTC.